These 23 T cell receptor beta chains share one sample of origin, sequenced in a study of T cell repertoires in cytomegalovirus infection. TCRdb re-called the reads with MiXCR, one entry per CDR3 protein. The sample yields around 770,000 distinct CDR3 sequences, under 35% seen once. Antigen specificity for these receptors is unknown. The source was cultured CD8+ T cells from PBMCs, collected from culture after CMV antigen stimulation. The receptor set was obtained from a human donor in good health (CMV status not recorded). Some clones in this sample may be carry-over from other donors' samples.

This clonotype was detected once. The genes are TRBV12-3 or TRBV12-4 and TRBJ1-1; D is ambiguous. The length of the CDR3 is 15 residues. Trimming cost V 1 base and J 3 bases, with 12 bases left between them. Here the CDR3 reads CASSLVSGWDTEAFF. The CDR3, as DNA: TGTGCCAGCAGTTTAGTCAGTGGCTGGGACACTGAAGCTTTCTTT.

In its sample, this clonotype was seen a few times. The chain recombines TRBV4-1 with TRBJ1-2, with 7 nucleotides matching TRBD1. This CDR3 spans 16 amino acids. The germline V gene has CDR1 MGHRA and CDR2 YSYEKL. The V segment lost 0 bases and the J segment 4 bases; nucleotides outside the gene matches: 8. The CDR3 DNA follows: TGCGCCAGCAGCCAAGATAATACAGGGGTCAGCTATGGCTACACCTTC. Its translation: CASSQDNTGVSYGYTF.

The V gene is TRBV7-6, the J gene TRBJ2-4; TRBD2 aligns across 12 bases. Losses at the gene ends were 5 bases for V and 4 bases for J; bases not matched to a gene: 6. From germline, CDR1 is SGHVS and CDR2 FNYEAQ. The CDR3 spans 16 residues. The chain's CDR3 is CASSALLAGGKNIQYF. CDR3 nucleotide sequence: TGTGCCAGCAGCGCCCTACTAGCGGGGGGAAAAAACATTCAGTACTTC.

V and J are TRBV29-1 and TRBJ2-2; 7 nucleotides match TRBD2. V shed 6 bases, J shed 7 bases, and the junction held 11 bases outside the gene matches. Germline V gives CDR1 SQVTM, CDR2 ANQGSEA. The CDR3 spans 14 residues. The CDR3 bases are TGCAGCGTGGCCGGGACTATTCTAGGCGGGGAGCTGTTTTTT. Amino acids: CSVAGTILGGELFF.

The V call is TRBV7-9, the J call TRBJ2-1; 11 bases align to TRBD2. V was clipped by 5 bases and J by 2 bases; unmatched bases: 14. Germline V CDR1 and CDR2: SEHNR, FQNEAQ (reference sequence). The CDR3 runs to 19 residues. The CDR3 DNA is TGTGCCAGCAGCGGAAAGGTGCTAGCGGGGGGCCTCGCCTACAATGAGCAGTTCTTC. Its translation is CASSGKVLAGGLAYNEQFF.

This clonotype came up many times. The chain employs TRBV7-8 and TRBJ2-2; D is uncertain. Looked up from germline, CDR1 is SGHVS and CDR2 is FQNEAQ. CDR3 size: 14 residues. The ends were cut back, 1 base at V and 8 bases at J, with 11 bases in the middle. The CDR3 region has the DNA TGTGCCAGCAGCTTAGATCGGCAACCAGGGGAGCTGTTTTTT. This codes for CASSLDRQPGELFF.

The chain uses TRBV15 and TRBJ2-3, with 9 bases identical to TRBD1. The CDR3 sequence is 14 residues long. Trimming removed 4 bases from V and 6 bases from J; junction bases left unmatched: 5. The germline gives CDR1 LNHNV, CDR2 YYDKDF (reference sequence). CDR3 region: CATSTTDRGDTQYF. Here the CDR3 DNA reads TGTGCCACCAGCACTACCGACAGGGGGGATACGCAGTATTTT.

The gene calls are TRBV6-2 or TRBV6-3 and TRBJ2-6, with D tentatively TRBD1 (5 bases). CDR1 MNHEY and CDR2 SVGEGT come from the germline V gene. This CDR3 has 17 amino acids. Trimming shortened V by 0 bases and J by 2 bases, and 11 bases separated the two germline ends. CDR3 sequence reads: CASSYSSTRAGANVLTF. CDR3 sequence (DNA): TGTGCCAGCAGTTACTCTTCCACCAGGGCTGGGGCCAACGTCCTGACTTTC.

The chain has TRBV5-1 and TRBJ2-7; 9 positions agree with TRBD1. Germline CDR1 and CDR2: SGHRS and YFSETQ. Trimming cost V 4 bases and J 2 bases; bases outside gene matches: 4. The CDR3 is 14 residues long. The CDR3 coding sequence is TGCGCCAGCAGCGGCGGGGACAGGGCCTACGAGCAGTACTTC. Protein product: CASSGGDRAYEQYF.

Here the CDR3 reads CSALGGLTEAFF. The CDR3 DNA follows: TGCAGCGCTTTGGGGGGGCTCACTGAAGCTTTCTTT. This chain joins TRBV29-1 and TRBJ1-1, with a weak D call TRBD1 (6 bases). The length of the CDR3 is 12 residues. V was pared by 7 bases and J by 4 bases, with 13 bases between. The germline V gene has CDR1 SQVTM and CDR2 ANQGSEA.

This clonotype was counted at least ten times. J is TRBJ2-3 and V is TRBV4-1; no definite D call. CDR1 is MGHRA, CDR2 YSYEKL, per germline. This CDR3 comprises 12 residues. The germline V and J ends were trimmed by 1 base and 2 bases, with 1 base remaining between them. The CDR3 region is CASSQVTDTQYF. CDR3 coding DNA: TGCGCCAGCAGCCAAGTCACAGATACGCAGTATTTT.

The J gene is TRBJ2-1, the V gene TRBV5-6; D is possibly TRBD1 (6 bases). The length of the CDR3 is 15 residues. V lost 4 bases and J 3 bases, leaving 14 bases between the germline ends. Germline CDR1 SGHDT, CDR2 YYEEEE. The CDR3 DNA is TGTGCCAGCAGCCTCTCGGCAGGGGACTACAATGAGCAGTTCTTC. Translating it yields CASSLSAGDYNEQFF.

V and J are TRBV5-5 and TRBJ1-4; D not certain. CDR3 length: 15 amino acids. V lost 2 bases to trimming and J lost 7 bases, with 15 bases between them. Germline CDR1 reads SGHKS; CDR2 reads YYEKEE (reference sequence). CDR3 sequence reads: CASSFYTSRGEKLFF. The CDR3 DNA is TGTGCCAGCAGCTTCTATACCTCGAGAGGTGAAAAACTGTTTTTT.

This rearrangement joins TRBV6-5 to TRBJ2-1, with TRBD2 identical over 14 bases. Unmatched junction bases numbered 6, after V lost 2 bases and J lost 0 bases. Germline V gene sequence: CDR1 MNHEY, CDR2 SVGAGI. This CDR3 has 19 amino acids. CDR3 nucleotide sequence: TGTGCCAGCAGTTACGGTGGGACTAGCGGGGGAAGCTCCTACAATGAGCAGTTCTTC. Translation gives CASSYGGTSGGSSYNEQFF.

This clonotype was counted between two and nine times. For the CDR3, the DNA is TGCGCCAGCAATTGGTTAGGGGAGGACTATGGCTACACCTTC. Translation gives CASNWLGEDYGYTF. The rearrangement links TRBV4-1 to TRBJ1-2; TRBD1 might be the D (5 bases). Germline CDR1 reads MGHRA; CDR2 reads YSYEKL. CDR3 length: 14 amino acids. V lost 7 bases and J 3 bases, leaving 15 bases between the germline ends.

The J gene is TRBJ2-3, the V gene TRBV7-9; perhaps TRBD2 as D (5 bases). CDR3 length: 12 residues. In germline, CDR1 is SEHNR, CDR2 FQNEAQ (reference sequence). V was trimmed by 8 bases and J by 2 bases, leaving 8 bases between them. CDR3 sequence: CASSGYTDTQYF. Written as DNA, the CDR3 is TGTGCCAGCTCGGGGTACACAGATACGCAGTATTTT.

The rearrangement uses TRBV6-1 and TRBJ2-3; 7 bases fit TRBD1. V shed 4 bases and J 0 bases; nucleotides not matched to a gene: 4. The CDR3 spans 15 residues. Per the germline V gene, CDR1 is MNHNS and CDR2 is SASEGT. The DNA of the CDR3 is TGTGCCAGCAGTGCTATACAGGGGAGCACAGATACGCAGTATTTT. This translates into CASSAIQGSTDTQYF.

CDR3: CASSGIATGELFF. The CDR3 region has the DNA TGCGCCAGCAGTGGGATAGCCACCGGGGAGCTGTTTTTT. The V call is TRBV10-2, the J call TRBJ2-2; D is unclear. V was clipped by 4 bases and J by 4 bases, with 7 bases between them. CDR3 size: 13 residues. The germline V gene has CDR1 WSHSY and CDR2 SAAADI.

The sample holds many counts of this clonotype. CDR3 in DNA: TGTGCCAGCAGCTTAGAGGGAGGGGACAGGGTATCCGAAGCTTTCTTT. Residues: CASSLEGGDRVSEAFF. The gene calls are TRBV7-2 and TRBJ1-1; 9 nucleotides agree with TRBD1. Germline CDR1 is SGHTA and CDR2 is FQGNSA. This CDR3 region has 16 residues. With 1 base clipped from V and 8 bases from J, the junction kept 11 bases outside the gene matches.

The V and J genes are TRBV10-3 and TRBJ2-7; 7 bases match TRBD1. Per the germline V gene, CDR1 is ENHRY and CDR2 is SYGVKD. Trimming took 4 bases from V and 4 from J; bases not matched to a gene: 4. This CDR3 has 13 amino acids. CDR3 amino acids: CAISGDSAYEQYF. As DNA, the CDR3 is TGTGCCATCAGTGGGGACAGCGCTTACGAGCAGTACTTC.

The chain joins TRBV6-2 or TRBV6-3 to TRBJ2-1; D may be TRBD2 (5 bases). The germline V and J ends were trimmed by 5 bases and 0 bases, with 14 bases remaining between them. The V gene's germline CDR1 is MNHEY and CDR2 SVGEGT. The CDR3 loop spans 16 amino acids. CDR3 DNA: TGTGCCAGCAGTGAAGTGTTAGCGAGCTCCTACAATGAGCAGTTCTTC. As protein: CASSEVLASSYNEQFF.

This clonotype appeared a few times. This chain joins TRBV7-6 and TRBJ1-6, with 9 nucleotides matching TRBD1. CDR3 length: 13 amino acids. The V and J ends lost 5 bases and 9 bases, in that order; junction bases with no gene match: 2. The germline V gene has CDR1 SGHVS and CDR2 FNYEAQ. CDR3 loop: CASSGDRASPLHF. In DNA, the CDR3 is TGTGCCAGCAGCGGGGACAGGGCTTCACCCCTCCACTTT.

This clonotype was picked up a small number of times. The rearrangement links TRBV9 to TRBJ2-1; 9 bases match TRBD2. The germline V gene encodes CDR1 SGDLS and CDR2 YYNGEE. This CDR3 is 14 amino acids long. Unmatched junction bases numbered 1, after V lost 0 bases and J lost 6 bases. The CDR3 sequence: CASSVGSGGNEQFF. The CDR3 bases are TGTGCCAGCAGCGTAGGTAGCGGGGGCAATGAGCAGTTCTTC.